Listed below are T cell receptor beta chains from one sample, sequenced in a study of CD8 T cells in ankylosing spondylitis. TCRdb processed the 5' RACE reads anew with MiXCR; each CDR3 protein has one entry. This table holds about 130,000 distinct CDR3 sequences, more than 5.5% found once. What was sequenced was blood, either unsorted or a sorted T cell fraction (not recorded which). The receptors originated from a female donor with ankylosing spondylitis or in good health (not recorded which). The CDR3 runs from the conserved cysteine through the conserved F or W. Fields, in order: clone size, V gene, J gene, D gene, CDR3 DNA, CDR3 protein. The D gene is left open where the match is weak. A row's size may be missing; if present it is once, few, many or a size class.

clone_size: many
v_call: TRBV20-1
j_call: TRBJ2-2
d_call: TRBD2
cdr3_nt: TGCAGTGCAACTACTAGCGGTAACACCGGGGAGCTGTTTTTT
cdr3_aa: CSATTSGNTGELFF

clone_size: .
v_call: TRBV29-1
j_call: TRBJ2-5
d_call: TRBD2
cdr3_nt: TGCAGCGTTGATGGGGGGACTAGCGCCCATCGAGAGACCCAGTACTTC
cdr3_aa: CSVDGGTSAHRETQYF

clone_size: many
v_call: TRBV12-3/TRBV12-4
j_call: TRBJ1-1
d_call: .
cdr3_nt: TGTGCCAGCAGTTTAGGTCCGAACACTGAAGCTTTCTTT
cdr3_aa: CASSLGPNTEAFF

clone_size: many
v_call: TRBV20-1
j_call: TRBJ1-5
d_call: .
cdr3_nt: TGCAGTGCTAGAGCCATAGGGACAACTAGCAATCAGCCCCAGCATTTT
cdr3_aa: CSARAIGTTSNQPQHF

clone_size: .
v_call: TRBV4-2
j_call: TRBJ2-7
d_call: .
cdr3_nt: TGTGTCAGCAGCCCCCCCGGACTACGCTACGAGCAGTACTTC
cdr3_aa: CVSSPPGLRYEQYF

clone_size: many
v_call: TRBV7-9
j_call: TRBJ2-5
d_call: .
cdr3_nt: TGTGCCAGCAGCTCCCTCCGGGGTAGCGAAGAAGAGACCCAGTACTTC
cdr3_aa: CASSSLRGSEEETQYF

clone_size: many
v_call: TRBV9
j_call: TRBJ2-2
d_call: .
cdr3_nt: TGTGCCAGCAGCTCCTCAGGAGGGATCACCGGGGAGCTGTTTTTT
cdr3_aa: CASSSSGGITGELFF

clone_size: .
v_call: TRBV20-1
j_call: TRBJ2-7
d_call: TRBD2
cdr3_nt: TGCAGTGCTAGAGCTCTAGCGGGGACCTCCTACGAGCAGTACTTC
cdr3_aa: CSARALAGTSYEQYF

clone_size: .
v_call: TRBV6-1
j_call: TRBJ2-3
d_call: TRBD2
cdr3_nt: TGTGCCAGCAGTGAAAGTAGCGGGAAAGGCGGTACGCAGTATTTT
cdr3_aa: CASSESSGKGGTQYF

clone_size: many
v_call: TRBV20-1
j_call: TRBJ2-1
d_call: TRBD2
cdr3_nt: TGCAGTGCTAAAGGACTAGCAGGGCACAATGAGCAGTTCTTC
cdr3_aa: CSAKGLAGHNEQFF

clone_size: .
v_call: TRBV7-9
j_call: TRBJ1-1
d_call: .
cdr3_nt: TGTGCCAGCAGCGACGGGGACACTGAAGCTTTCTTT
cdr3_aa: CASSDGDTEAFF

clone_size: many
v_call: TRBV29-1
j_call: TRBJ2-3
d_call: TRBD1
cdr3_nt: TGCAGCGCCCGGACAGGAATCACAGATACGCAGTATTTT
cdr3_aa: CSARTGITDTQYF

clone_size: many
v_call: TRBV12-3/TRBV12-4
j_call: TRBJ2-2
d_call: .
cdr3_nt: TGTGCCAGCAGTTTAGCGCTAGAAAAATCGAACACCGGGGAGCTGTTTTTT
cdr3_aa: CASSLALEKSNTGELFF

clone_size: many
v_call: TRBV6-1
j_call: TRBJ1-1
d_call: .
cdr3_nt: TGTGCCAGCAGTGAAGGAGGGTTAAGCGCTGAAGCTTTCTTT
cdr3_aa: CASSEGGLSAEAFF